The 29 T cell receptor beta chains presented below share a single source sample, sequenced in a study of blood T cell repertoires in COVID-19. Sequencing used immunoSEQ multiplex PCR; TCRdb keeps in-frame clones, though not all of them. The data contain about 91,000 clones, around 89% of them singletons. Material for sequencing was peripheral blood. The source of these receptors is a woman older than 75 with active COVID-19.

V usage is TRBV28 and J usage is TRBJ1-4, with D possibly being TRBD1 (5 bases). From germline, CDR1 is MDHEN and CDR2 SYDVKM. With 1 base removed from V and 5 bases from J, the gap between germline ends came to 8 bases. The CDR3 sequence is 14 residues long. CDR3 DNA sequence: TGTGCCAGCAGTTTATTCGGGGGGAATGAAAAACTGTTTTTT. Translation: CASSLFGGNEKLFF.

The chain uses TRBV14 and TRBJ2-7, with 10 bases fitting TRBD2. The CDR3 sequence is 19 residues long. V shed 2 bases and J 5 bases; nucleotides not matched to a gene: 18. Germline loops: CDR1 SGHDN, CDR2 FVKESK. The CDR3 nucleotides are TGTGCCAGCAGCCAACTACGTGGAAGGAGCGGGAGGGGAACCCACGAGCAGTACTTC. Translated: CASSQLRGRSGRGTHEQYF.

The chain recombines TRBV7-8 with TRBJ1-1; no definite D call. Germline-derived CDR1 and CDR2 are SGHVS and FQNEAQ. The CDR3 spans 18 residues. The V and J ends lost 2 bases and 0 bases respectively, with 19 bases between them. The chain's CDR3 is CASSLSVRAEVMNTEAFF. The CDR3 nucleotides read TGTGCCAGCAGCTTAAGCGTACGTGCGGAGGTCATGAACACTGAAGCTTTCTTT.

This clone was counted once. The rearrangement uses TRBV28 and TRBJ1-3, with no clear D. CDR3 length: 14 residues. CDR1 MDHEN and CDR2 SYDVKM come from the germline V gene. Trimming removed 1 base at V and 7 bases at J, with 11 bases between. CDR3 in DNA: TGTGCCAGCAGTTTATTGGCGCAGGTGAACACCATATATTTT. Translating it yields CASSLLAQVNTIYF.

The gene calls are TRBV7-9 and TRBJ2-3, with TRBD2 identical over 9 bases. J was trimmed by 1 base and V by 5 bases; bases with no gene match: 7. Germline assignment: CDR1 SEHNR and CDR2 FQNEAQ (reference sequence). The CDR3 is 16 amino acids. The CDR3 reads CASSPLAGKRTDTQYF. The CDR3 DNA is TGTGCCAGCAGCCCCCTAGCGGGAAAACGCACAGATACGCAGTATTTT.

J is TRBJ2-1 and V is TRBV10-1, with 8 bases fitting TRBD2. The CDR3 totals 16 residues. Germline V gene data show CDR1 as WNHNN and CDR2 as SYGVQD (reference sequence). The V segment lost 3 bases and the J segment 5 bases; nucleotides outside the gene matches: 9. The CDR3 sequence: CASSEVSGGANNEQFF. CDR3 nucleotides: TGCGCCAGCAGTGAAGTGTCCGGGGGGGCCAACAATGAGCAGTTCTTC.

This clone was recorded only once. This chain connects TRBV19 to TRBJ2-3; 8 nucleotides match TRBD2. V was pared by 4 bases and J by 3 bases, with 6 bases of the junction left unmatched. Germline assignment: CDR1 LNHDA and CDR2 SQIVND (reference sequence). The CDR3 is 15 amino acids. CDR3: CASSRKAGATDTQYF. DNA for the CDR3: TGTGCCAGTAGTAGAAAAGCGGGAGCGACAGATACGCAGTATTTT.

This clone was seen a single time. The CDR3 spells CASSSGAGVTQYF. The CDR3 nucleotides read TGTGCCAGCAGCTCGGGGGCGGGGGTCACCCAGTACTTC. V is TRBV11-3 and J is TRBJ2-5; D perhaps matches TRBD2 (7 bases). V shed 4 bases and J shed 8 bases, with 14 bases lying between them. Germline CDR1 SGHNT, CDR2 YENEEA. This CDR3 contains 13 residues.

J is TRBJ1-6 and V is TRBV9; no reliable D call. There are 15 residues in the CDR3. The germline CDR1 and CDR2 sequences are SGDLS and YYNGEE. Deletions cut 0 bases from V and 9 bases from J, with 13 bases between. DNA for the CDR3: TGTGCCAGCAGCGTAGGGCAGGCCGAGGGTTCACCCCTCCACTTT. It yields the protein CASSVGQAEGSPLHF.

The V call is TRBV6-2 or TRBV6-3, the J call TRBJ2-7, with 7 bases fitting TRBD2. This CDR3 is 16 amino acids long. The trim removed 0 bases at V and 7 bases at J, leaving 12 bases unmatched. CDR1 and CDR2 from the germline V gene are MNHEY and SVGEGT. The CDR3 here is CASSYSRPAGLREQYF. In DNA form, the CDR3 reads TGTGCCAGCAGTTACTCGAGACCAGCGGGACTGAGGGAGCAGTACTTC.

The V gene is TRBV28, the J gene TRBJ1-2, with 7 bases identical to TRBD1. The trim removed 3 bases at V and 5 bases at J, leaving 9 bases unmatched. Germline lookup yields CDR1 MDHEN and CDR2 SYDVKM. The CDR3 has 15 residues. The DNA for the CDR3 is TGTGCCAGCAGTTTGGGACAGCCTACAGTATATGGCTACACCTTC. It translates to CASSLGQPTVYGYTF.

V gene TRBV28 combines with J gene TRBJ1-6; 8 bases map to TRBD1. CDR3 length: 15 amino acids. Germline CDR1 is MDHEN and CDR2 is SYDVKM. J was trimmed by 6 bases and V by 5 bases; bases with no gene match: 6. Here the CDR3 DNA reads TGTGCCAGCAGTCTCCGGGACAGGCCTAATTCACCCCTCCACTTT. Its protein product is CASSLRDRPNSPLHF.

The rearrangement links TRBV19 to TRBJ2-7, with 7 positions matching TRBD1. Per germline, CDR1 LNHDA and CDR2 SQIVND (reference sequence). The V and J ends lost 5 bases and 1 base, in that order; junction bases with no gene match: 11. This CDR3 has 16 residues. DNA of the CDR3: TGTGCCAGTAGTTACTATGGGACAGCCAAATCCTACGAGCAGTACTTC. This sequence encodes CASSYYGTAKSYEQYF.

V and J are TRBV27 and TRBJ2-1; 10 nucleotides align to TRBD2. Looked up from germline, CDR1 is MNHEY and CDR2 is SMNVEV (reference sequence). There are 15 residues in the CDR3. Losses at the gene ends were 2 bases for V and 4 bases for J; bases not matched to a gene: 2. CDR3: CASSLASGSYNEQFF. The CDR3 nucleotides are TGTGCCAGCAGTTTAGCTAGCGGGAGTTACAATGAGCAGTTCTTC.

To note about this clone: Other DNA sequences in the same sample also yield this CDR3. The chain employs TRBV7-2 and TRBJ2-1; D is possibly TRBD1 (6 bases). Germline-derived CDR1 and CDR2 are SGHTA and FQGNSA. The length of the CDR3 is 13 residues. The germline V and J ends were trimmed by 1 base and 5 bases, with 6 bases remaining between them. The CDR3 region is CASSLGGHNEQFF. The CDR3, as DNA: TGTGCCAGCAGCTTAGGGGGGCACAATGAGCAGTTCTTC.

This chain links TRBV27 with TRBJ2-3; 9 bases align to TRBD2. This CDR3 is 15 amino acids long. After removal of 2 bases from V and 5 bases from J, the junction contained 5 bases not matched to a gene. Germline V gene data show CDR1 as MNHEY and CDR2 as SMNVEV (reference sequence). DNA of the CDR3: TGTGCCAGCAGTTTACAAGCGGGAGGCATAGATACGCAGTATTTT. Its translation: CASSLQAGGIDTQYF.

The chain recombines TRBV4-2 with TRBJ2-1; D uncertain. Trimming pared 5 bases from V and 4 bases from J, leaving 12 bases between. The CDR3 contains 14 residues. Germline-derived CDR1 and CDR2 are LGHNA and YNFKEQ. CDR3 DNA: TGTGCCAGCAGCGGCTGGCGGAGTTACAATGAGCAGTTCTTC. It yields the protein CASSGWRSYNEQFF.

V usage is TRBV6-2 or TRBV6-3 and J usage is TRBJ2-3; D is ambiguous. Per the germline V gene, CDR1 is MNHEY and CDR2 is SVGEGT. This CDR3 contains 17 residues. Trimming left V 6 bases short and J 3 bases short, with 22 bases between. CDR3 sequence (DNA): TGTGCCAGCAGCTCCTACTTCAATACCCTCAGGACAGATACGCAGTATTTT. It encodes CASSSYFNTLRTDTQYF.

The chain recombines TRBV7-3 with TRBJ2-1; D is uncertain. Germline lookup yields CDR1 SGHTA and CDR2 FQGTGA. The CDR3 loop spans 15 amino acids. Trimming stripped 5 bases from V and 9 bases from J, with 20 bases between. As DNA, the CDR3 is TGTGCCAGCAGCCGCAGCCAATCGGGTCTCGGTGAGCAGTTCTTC. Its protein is CASSRSQSGLGEQFF.

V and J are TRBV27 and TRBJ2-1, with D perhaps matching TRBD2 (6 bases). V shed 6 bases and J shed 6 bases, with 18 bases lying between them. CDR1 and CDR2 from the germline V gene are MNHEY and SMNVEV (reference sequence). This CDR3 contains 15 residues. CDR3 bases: TGTGCCAGCAGCCGAAGCCCGGGGACTGCCAATGAGCAGTTCTTC. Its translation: CASSRSPGTANEQFF.

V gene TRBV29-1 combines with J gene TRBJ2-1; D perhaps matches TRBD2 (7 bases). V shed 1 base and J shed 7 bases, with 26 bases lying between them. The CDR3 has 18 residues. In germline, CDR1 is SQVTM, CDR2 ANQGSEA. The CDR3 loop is CSVEGIGGAWTVRNEQFF. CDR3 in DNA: TGCAGCGTTGAAGGGATAGGGGGGGCGTGGACCGTTCGGAATGAGCAGTTCTTC.

This CDR3 is CASTFPSTGGSSYNSPLHF. DNA for the CDR3: TGTGCCAGCACCTTCCCCTCAACAGGGGGCTCTTCCTATAATTCACCCCTCCACTTT. V usage is TRBV28 and J usage is TRBJ1-6, with 9 bases fitting TRBD1. The V gene's germline CDR1 is MDHEN and CDR2 SYDVKM. The ends lost 7 bases at V and 1 base at J; junction bases unmatched: 14. The CDR3 spans 19 residues.

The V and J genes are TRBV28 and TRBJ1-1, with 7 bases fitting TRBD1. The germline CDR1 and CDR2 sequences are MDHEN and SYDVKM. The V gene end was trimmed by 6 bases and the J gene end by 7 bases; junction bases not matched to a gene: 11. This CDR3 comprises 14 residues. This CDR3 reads CASSNTGDRHEAFF. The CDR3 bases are TGTGCCAGCAGCAATACAGGGGACCGACATGAAGCTTTCTTT.

The CDR3: CASSRGQAYNEQFF. The CDR3 region has the DNA TGTGCCAGCAGCCGGGGTCAAGCCTACAATGAGCAGTTCTTC. The chain is built from TRBV2 and TRBJ2-1, with TRBD2 as a possible D gene (5 bases). Trimming left V 6 bases short and J 2 bases short, with 11 bases between. The CDR3 loop spans 14 amino acids. The germline V gene encodes CDR1 SNHLY and CDR2 FYNNEI. The full variable domain, in which reference TRBV2 and TRBJ2-1 provide the parts outside the CDR3, is EPEVTQTPSHQVTQMGQEVILRCVPISNHLYFYWYRQILGQKVEFLVSFYNNEISEKSEIFDDQFSVERPDGSNFTLKIRSTKLEDSAMYFCASSRGQAYNEQFFGPGTRLTVL.

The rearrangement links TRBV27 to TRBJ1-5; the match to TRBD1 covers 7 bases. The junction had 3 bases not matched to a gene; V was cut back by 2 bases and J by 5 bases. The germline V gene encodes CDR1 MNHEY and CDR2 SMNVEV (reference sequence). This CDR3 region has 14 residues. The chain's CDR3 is CASSLRTGYQPQHF. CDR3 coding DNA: TGTGCCAGCAGTTTAAGGACAGGCTATCAGCCCCAGCATTTT.

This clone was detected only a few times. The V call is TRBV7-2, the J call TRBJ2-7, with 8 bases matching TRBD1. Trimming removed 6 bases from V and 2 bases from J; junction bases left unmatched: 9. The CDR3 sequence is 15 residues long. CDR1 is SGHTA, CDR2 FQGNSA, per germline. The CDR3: CASRPGQGRTYEQYF. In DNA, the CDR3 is TGTGCCAGCAGACCAGGACAGGGAAGGACCTACGAGCAGTACTTC. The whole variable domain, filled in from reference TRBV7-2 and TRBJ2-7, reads GAGVSQSPSNKVTEKGKDVELRCDPISGHTALYWYRQSLGQGLEFLIYFQGNSAPDKSGLPSDRFSAERTGGSVSTLTIQRTQQEDSAVYLCASRPGQGRTYEQYFGPGTRLTVT.

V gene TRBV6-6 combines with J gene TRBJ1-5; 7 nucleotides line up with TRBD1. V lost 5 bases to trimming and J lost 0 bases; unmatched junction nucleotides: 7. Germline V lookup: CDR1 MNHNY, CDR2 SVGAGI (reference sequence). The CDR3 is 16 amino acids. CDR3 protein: CASSPRQGHSNQPQHF. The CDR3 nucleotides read TGTGCCAGCAGTCCCAGACAGGGCCATAGCAATCAGCCCCAGCATTTT.

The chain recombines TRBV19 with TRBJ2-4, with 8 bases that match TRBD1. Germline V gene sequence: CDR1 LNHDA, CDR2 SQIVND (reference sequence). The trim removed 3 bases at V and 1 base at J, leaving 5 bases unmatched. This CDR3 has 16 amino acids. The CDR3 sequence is CASSIPTGVAKNIQYF. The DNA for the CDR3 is TGTGCCAGTAGTATCCCGACAGGGGTTGCCAAAAACATTCAGTACTTC.

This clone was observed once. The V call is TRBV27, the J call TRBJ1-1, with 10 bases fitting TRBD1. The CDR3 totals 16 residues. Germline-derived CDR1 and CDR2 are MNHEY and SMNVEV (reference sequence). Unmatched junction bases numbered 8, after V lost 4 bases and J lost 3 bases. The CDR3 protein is CASSSKTGGGYTEAFF. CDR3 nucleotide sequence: TGTGCCAGCAGTTCCAAGACAGGGGGCGGTTACACTGAAGCTTTCTTT.